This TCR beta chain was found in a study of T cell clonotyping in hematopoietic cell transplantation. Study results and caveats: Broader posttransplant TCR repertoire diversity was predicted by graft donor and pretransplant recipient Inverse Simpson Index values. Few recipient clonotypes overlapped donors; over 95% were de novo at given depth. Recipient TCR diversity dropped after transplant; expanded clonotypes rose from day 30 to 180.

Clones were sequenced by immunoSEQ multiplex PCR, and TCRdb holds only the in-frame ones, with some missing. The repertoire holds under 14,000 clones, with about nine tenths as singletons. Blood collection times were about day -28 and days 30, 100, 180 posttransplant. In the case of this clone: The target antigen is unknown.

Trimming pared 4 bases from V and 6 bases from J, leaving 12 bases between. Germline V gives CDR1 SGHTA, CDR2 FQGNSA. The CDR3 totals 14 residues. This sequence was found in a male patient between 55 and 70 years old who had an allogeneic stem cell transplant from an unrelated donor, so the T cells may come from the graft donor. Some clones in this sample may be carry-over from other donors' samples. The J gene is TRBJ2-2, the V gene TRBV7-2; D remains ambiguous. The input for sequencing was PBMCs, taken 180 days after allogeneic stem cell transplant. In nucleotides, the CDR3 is TGTGCCAGCAGCTCCTTGACTCCCCCCGGGGAGCTGTTTTTT. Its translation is CASSSLTPPGELFF.